The clone carrying this T cell receptor (beta chain) was recorded a few times. The antigen is undetermined. Trimming shortened V by 2 bases and J by 2 bases, and 16 bases separated the two germline ends. The CDR3 length is 16 residues. Looked up from germline, CDR1 is MNHEY and CDR2 is SVGEGT. The library labeled individual cDNA molecules by adding unique molecular identifiers to them. In the original processing: From approximately 21,000 to 630,000 TCRs were found per sample, with a median of 95,638. TCRdb itself ran the RACE reads through MiXCR, one entry per CDR3 protein. The V and J calls reflect TCRdb's pipeline rather than the authors' work. The sample includes 87,000 or so distinct CDR3 sequences, roughly a tenth of them seen just once. The data were obtained in a study of human T cells and chemical hapten exposure. Study findings and constraints: The count of PT1 expanded TCRs correlated positively with patch test score.

Documented time point: pre-sensitization, week 0. Treatment described: therapeutic diphenylcyclopropenone sensitization with weekly scalp DPC. Donors, patients with alopecia ranging from 18 to 70 years old and judged suitable for DPC, provided samples. This TCR derives from a middle-aged woman with alopecia areata. Some clones in this sample may be carry-over from other donors' samples. V usage is TRBV6-2 or TRBV6-3 and J usage is TRBJ2-7; possibly TRBD1 for D (5 bases). Sequencing used whole blood, obtained in connection with sensitization to the hapten diphenylcyclopropenone (DPC). This CDR3 reads CASSYGAETTPYEQYF. In nucleotides, the CDR3 is TGTGCCAGCAGTTACGGGGCCGAAACAACCCCCTACGAGCAGTACTTC.